The TCR beta chain under discussion was sequenced for a study of cytomegalovirus exposure and HLA in healthy donors. This clone has a single count. No antigen is known for it. The trim removed 3 bases at V and 4 bases at J, leaving 5 bases unmatched. Germline loops: CDR1 SGHNT, CDR2 YENEEA. This CDR3 is 15 amino acids long. Researchers ran the PCR with 60 Vbeta and 13 Jbeta primers. Authors' analysis steps: Counted up in a later analysis, unique TCR beta chains came to about 83 million, with some 11 million shared. Produced via immunoSEQ multiplex PCR; TCRdb's table is partial and in-frame only. V and J calls and clone size come straight from that table; D and trimming were deduced from the DNA. The top ten hold roughly 0.53% of the sample, which has 140,000 to 150,000 clones, approximately 91% seen once. The study, taken as a whole, reports: In a later analysis, most CMV-associated TCR beta chains appeared HLA-restricted.

The sequencing sample was made of PBMCs. This chain links TRBV11-3 with TRBJ2-4; 8 bases align to TRBD1. This sequence was found in a middle-aged woman in good health and CMV-seronegative. In nucleotides, the CDR3 is TGTGCCAGCAGCTTTGGACAGGGTGTGAAAAACATTCAGTACTTC. This codes for CASSFGQGVKNIQYF.